This T cell receptor beta chain is from a study of shared clonotypes between healthy human individuals. Study-level background: A donor's plate count was three for CD4 naive and three for CD4 memory; CD8 naive had two and CD8 memory one.

Data came from immunoSEQ multiplex PCR; TCRdb stores just in-frame clones and leaves some out. The repertoire holds millions of clones, with 80% to 95% as singletons. Study-wide findings and caveats: Across subsets, estimated richness was generally greater for naive than for memory populations. Limitation of the genetic and exposure-history diversity represented came from the few donors. Generation probabilities were higher for clonotypes shared across all four sorted-subset donors than for unshared ones.

V lost 7 bases, J lost 7 bases, and 8 bases stayed unmatched. The germline CDR1 and CDR2 sequences are SQVTM and ANQGSEA. The CDR3 loop spans 14 amino acids. As regards this clone: The antigen is undetermined.

Source material: naive CD4+ T cells from PBMCs. This sample's subset: CD45RA+ positively selected. The TCR was taken from a man between 18 and 29 years old in good health. Some clones in this sample may be carry-over from other donors' samples. The V and J genes are TRBV29-1 and TRBJ2-1; 12 bases match TRBD2. This CDR3 reads CSAATSGSRNEQFF. The CDR3 DNA follows: TGCAGCGCCGCGACTAGCGGGAGTCGGAATGAGCAGTTCTTC.